This T cell receptor beta chain emerged from a study of T cells after yellow fever vaccination. V lost 4 bases and J 6 bases, leaving 6 bases between the germline ends. The CDR3 covers 11 residues. CDR1 and CDR2 (germline): MGHDK, SYGVNS. Findings and limits, study-wide: Researchers report a weaker secondary response that nonetheless peaked faster, day 5 versus 15.

This clonotype has a handful of counts. What it binds is not known. Generation of TCR cDNA used 5'RACE template switching (which added a universal primer site and UMIs). One entry per CDR3 protein, called by TCRdb with MiXCR from the 5' RACE reads. The data hold some 550,000 distinct CDR3 sequences, with around 21% observed a single time. The rearrangement uses TRBV25-1 and TRBJ1-1; no firm D call. The material sequenced was PBMCs, taken 15 days after the yellow fever booster vaccination. The TCR originated in a man aged 25-45 years who received the YFV17D yellow fever vaccine. CDR3 in amino acids: CASSALAEAFF. The CDR3 DNA is TGTGCCAGCAGTGCTCTGGCTGAAGCTTTCTTT.